One sample yielded the 14 T cell receptor beta chains listed below, sequenced in a study of T cell changes during pregnancy in multiple sclerosis. Repertoires were generated with immunoSEQ multiplex PCR, while TCRdb's copy carries only in-frame clones and drops some. The sample records some 100,000 clones, more than 80% being singletons. The starting material was peripheral blood, obtained in the second trimester of pregnancy. The receptor set was obtained from a female donor with multiple sclerosis, enrolled in a pregnancy study.

The chain combines TRBV18 with TRBJ2-7; possible D gene TRBD1, 6 bases. The CDR3 covers 14 residues. Trimming left V 6 bases short and J 7 bases short, with 19 bases between. The germline gives CDR1 KGHSH, CDR2 LQKENI. The CDR3 region is CASSPTRGQGEQYF. The CDR3 region has the DNA TGTGCCAGCTCTCCTACTAGGGGCCAGGGGGAGCAGTACTTC.

The chain uses TRBV7-9 and TRBJ2-2; unclear D gene. Germline CDR1 is SEHNR and CDR2 is FQNEAQ (reference sequence). Deletions cut 1 base from V and 6 bases from J, with 9 bases between. The CDR3 extends over 14 amino acids. The CDR3 loop is CASSLDLGSGELFF. The CDR3 DNA reads TGTGCCAGCAGCTTAGACCTCGGGTCCGGGGAGCTGTTTTTT. Filled out from reference TRBV7-9 and TRBJ2-2, the complete variable domain reads DTGVSQNPRHKITKRGQNVTFRCDPISEHNRLYWYRQTLGQGPEFLTYFQNEAQLEKSRLLSDRFSAERPKGSFSTLEIQRTEQGDSAMYLCASSLDLGSGELFFGEGSRLTVL.

The V gene is TRBV7-2, the J gene TRBJ2-5; 8 bases agree with TRBD1. The ends lost 6 bases at V and 6 bases at J; junction bases unmatched: 6. CDR1 is SGHTA and CDR2 is FQGNSA in the germline V gene. The CDR3 runs to 13 residues. The CDR3, as DNA: TGTGCCAGCAGTTACCAGGGGGCACAGACCCAGTACTTC. It encodes CASSYQGAQTQYF.

Remarks on this clone: Additional DNA sequences in this sample encode the identical CDR3. This chain links TRBV9 with TRBJ2-1, with 9 positions matching TRBD1. Trimming cost V 0 bases and J 4 bases; bases outside gene matches: 2. CDR3 length equals 15 residues. Looked up from germline, CDR1 is SGDLS and CDR2 is YYNGEE. The CDR3 region is CASSVAGQGYNEQFF. In nucleotides, the CDR3 is TGTGCCAGCAGCGTAGCGGGACAGGGTTACAATGAGCAGTTCTTC.

This clone was seen only once. At one boundary the junction diverges from the germline segment, which might be a read error. The same CDR3 also results from other DNA sequences found in this sample. The J gene is TRBJ1-1, the V gene TRBV6-4; unclear D gene. The germline gives CDR1 MRHNA, CDR2 SNTAGT. The CDR3 length is 11 residues. CDR3 sequence (DNA): TGTGCCAGCAGATTGGGCCGGGAAGCCTTCTTT. Its protein is CASRLGREAFF.

This clone is a singleton in its sample. The genes are TRBV19 and TRBJ1-2; D is ambiguous. Trimming took off 4 bases at V and 7 bases at J, with 10 bases between the two ends. CDR1 is LNHDA, CDR2 SQIVND, per germline (reference sequence). There are 12 residues in the CDR3. CDR3 coding DNA: TGTGCCAGTAGTAGCCTCGGGAGTGGCTACACCTTC. Translated, it gives CASSSLGSGYTF.

The chain has TRBV5-1 and TRBJ2-5; TRBD2 might be the D (5 bases). Germline V gives CDR1 SGHRS, CDR2 YFSETQ. V shed 1 base and J shed 5 bases, with 9 bases lying between them. This CDR3 is 13 amino acids long. Here the CDR3 DNA reads TGCGCCAGCAGCTTGCGGACTGAGGAGACCCAGTACTTC. Protein: CASSLRTEETQYF.

The V and J genes are TRBV6-1 and TRBJ1-1; D gene uncertain. Germline loops: CDR1 MNHNS, CDR2 SASEGT. The CDR3 is 13 amino acids. The V and J ends lost 4 bases and 9 bases respectively, with 15 bases between them. This CDR3 reads CASSAQPPGQAFF. The CDR3 DNA reads TGTGCCAGCAGTGCACAACCCCCAGGTCAAGCTTTCTTT.

The chain links TRBV7-2 to TRBJ1-6; 7 bases line up with TRBD1. The V gene's germline CDR1 is SGHTA and CDR2 FQGNSA. The length of the CDR3 is 14 residues. The V gene end was trimmed by 5 bases and the J gene end by 5 bases; junction bases not matched to a gene: 3. CDR3 in amino acids: CASSPDRDNSPLHF. The CDR3 DNA reads as TGTGCCAGCAGCCCCGACAGGGATAATTCACCCCTCCACTTT.

The chain is built from TRBV19 and TRBJ2-5; TRBD1 might be the D (6 bases). V was pared by 6 bases and J by 5 bases, with 13 bases between. Germline V gene lookup returns CDR1 LNHDA and CDR2 SQIVND (reference sequence). CDR3 length: 13 residues. The CDR3 reads CASSTQGSETQYF. The CDR3 region has the DNA TGTGCCAGTAGCACACAGGGATCCGAGACCCAGTACTTC. Using reference TRBV19 and TRBJ2-5 for the parts outside the CDR3, the full variable domain is DGGITQSPKYLFRKEGQNVTLSCEQNLNHDAMYWYRQDPGQGLRLIYYSQIVNDFQKGDIAEGYSVSREKKESFPLTVTSAQKNPTAFYLCASSTQGSETQYFGPGTRLLVL.

The chain recombines TRBV2 with TRBJ2-1; TRBD2 matches 11 bases. The CDR3 loop spans 17 amino acids. Per germline, CDR1 SNHLY and CDR2 FYNNEI. V shed 7 bases, J shed 0 bases, and the junction held 8 bases outside the gene matches. CDR3 coding DNA: TGTGCCAGCAAGGAGCGGCTAGCGGGGGGCTCCTACAATGAGCAGTTCTTC. This encodes CASKERLAGGSYNEQFF.

The gene calls are TRBV7-2 and TRBJ2-3; 9 nucleotides align to TRBD1. V shed 1 base, J shed 0 bases, and the junction held 2 bases outside the gene matches. This CDR3 spans 16 amino acids. The germline gives CDR1 SGHTA, CDR2 FQGNSA. The DNA for the CDR3 is TGTGCCAGCAGCTTAGGGACAGGGGACAGCACAGATACGCAGTATTTT. Its protein is CASSLGTGDSTDTQYF.

V and J are TRBV7-9 and TRBJ2-7; perhaps TRBD1 as D (5 bases). CDR3 length: 15 residues. The V gene's germline CDR1 is SEHNR and CDR2 FQNEAQ (reference sequence). Trimming pared 5 bases from V and 1 base from J, leaving 15 bases between. CDR3 nucleotides: TGTGCCAGCAGCGATCCTGGGGCCGATTCCTACGAGCAGTACTTC. It yields the protein CASSDPGADSYEQYF.

The rearrangement joins TRBV30 to TRBJ2-5; the D gene is possibly TRBD1 (7 bases). The length of the CDR3 is 18 residues. Trimming left V 3 bases short and J 2 bases short, with 25 bases between. Germline assignment: CDR1 GTSNPN and CDR2 SVGIG (reference sequence). In DNA, the CDR3 is TGTGCCTGGAGCGACCGGTGGGGCGGGACAGATTTACAAGAGACCCAGTACTTC. The encoded protein is CAWSDRWGGTDLQETQYF.